This TCR beta chain emerged from a study of blood T cell repertoires in COVID-19. Study-level background: Whether acute or convalescent, the COVID-19 samples came from the United States, Italy and Spain. T cells, B-cell-depleted T cells, or PBMCs provided the cDNA or gDNA that served as material.

Original handling: Quantification of nucleated cells was approximated via reference gene primer amplification. The table came from immunoSEQ multiplex PCR; TCRdb's copy has only in-frame clones and leaves some out. Clone size and V and J calls were adopted from that table, with D and trimming inferred from the DNA. The data hold approximately 90,000 clones, with less than 90% observed a single time. Trimming removed 2 bases at V and 4 bases at J, with 10 bases between. Per germline, CDR1 SGHRS and CDR2 YFSETQ. The length of the CDR3 is 13 residues. The source is a man in his fifties or sixties with acute or convalescent COVID-19. The specimen was peripheral blood. The V and J genes are TRBV5-1 and TRBJ2-7; no clear D gene. The DNA for the CDR3 is TGCGCCAGCAGCTTACCTCACCGGTACGAGCAGTACTTC. This sequence encodes CASSLPHRYEQYF.